This passage covers 22 T cell receptor beta chains from one sample sequenced in a study of beta chain features in type 1 diabetes. Study-wide findings and caveats: Shortening of TCRB CDR3s, moderate but significant, appeared in all four CD4+ subsets of Type 1 diabetes patients.

Every isolated RNA sample was fully reverse transcribed, so sequencing captured expressed TCRB transcripts. The data were produced by immunoSEQ multiplex PCR, yet TCRdb's version contains in-frame clones alone and is incomplete. The sample consists of about 14,000 clones, over 60% of them appearing once. These TCRs' antigens remain unknown. The specimen was stem cell memory CD4+ T cells from blood. Receptors originate from a woman between 18 and 30 years old with type 1 diabetes.

This clone appeared a few times. The chain joins TRBV25-1 to TRBJ1-1; D not certain. Trimming removed 4 bases from V and 8 bases from J, with 17 bases in between. The CDR3 contains 14 residues. Germline V CDR1 and CDR2: MGHDK, SYGVNS. The CDR3 sequence: CASSAAGRWPEAFF. The CDR3 DNA is TGTGCCAGCAGTGCTGCTGGCCGTTGGCCCGAAGCTTTCTTT. Filled out from reference TRBV25-1 and TRBJ1-1, the complete variable domain reads EADIYQTPRYLVIGTGKKITLECSQTMGHDKMYWYQQDPGMELHLIHYSYGVNSTEKGDLSSESTVSRIRTEHFPLTLESARPSHTSQYLCASSAAGRWPEAFFGQGTRLTVV.

This chain links TRBV7-2 with TRBJ2-3, with 14 nucleotides matching TRBD2. Germline-derived CDR1 and CDR2 are SGHTA and FQGNSA. The CDR3 length is 16 residues. V lost 4 bases to trimming and J lost 2 bases; unmatched junction nucleotides: 2. The CDR3 protein is CASSSGLAGATDTQYF. The CDR3 nucleotides are TGTGCCAGCAGCTCGGGACTAGCGGGAGCCACAGATACGCAGTATTTT.

This chain connects TRBV4-3 to TRBJ2-6; 7 nucleotides line up with TRBD1. Germline lookup yields CDR1 LGHNA and CDR2 YSLEER. V was pared by 4 bases and J by 0 bases, with 9 bases of the junction left unmatched. The CDR3 extends over 18 amino acids. The DNA for the CDR3 is TGCGCCAGCAGCCTGTGGGCAGGGGGAAACTCTGGGGCCAACGTCCTGACTTTC. This gives the protein CASSLWAGGNSGANVLTF.

This clone was counted only a few times. The chain couples TRBV25-1 to TRBJ2-2, with 9 bases that match TRBD1. V shed 8 bases, J shed 1 base, and the junction held 5 bases outside the gene matches. From germline, CDR1 is MGHDK and CDR2 SYGVNS. CDR3 length: 15 amino acids. The CDR3 loop is CASGRQGGNTGELFF. In DNA, the CDR3 is TGTGCCAGCGGCCGACAGGGGGGGAACACCGGGGAGCTGTTTTTT. Supplemented by reference TRBV25-1 and TRBJ2-2, the full variable domain reads EADIYQTPRYLVIGTGKKITLECSQTMGHDKMYWYQQDPGMELHLIHYSYGVNSTEKGDLSSESTVSRIRTEHFPLTLESARPSHTSQYLCASGRQGGNTGELFFGEGSRLTVL.

J is TRBJ2-7 and V is TRBV30, with 7 bases identical to TRBD1. The trim removed 0 bases at V and 2 bases at J, leaving 7 bases unmatched. The CDR3 is 15 residues long. Germline V lookup: CDR1 GTSNPN, CDR2 SVGIG (reference sequence). The CDR3 region has the DNA TGTGCCTGGAGTGTAACCCACAGGGGCACCTACGAGCAGTACTTC. Translation gives CAWSVTHRGTYEQYF.

The V call is TRBV7-2, the J call TRBJ2-3; D is unresolved. The length of the CDR3 is 13 residues. V gave up 5 bases and J gave up 4 bases, with 10 bases separating them. Germline V gene data show CDR1 as SGHTA and CDR2 as FQGNSA. This chain's CDR3 is CASSRQQADTQYF. The CDR3 bases are TGTGCCAGCAGCCGACAACAAGCAGATACGCAGTATTTT.

This rearrangement joins TRBV2 to TRBJ2-5; D uncertain. The J call is doubtful: the DNA matches TRBJ2-7 better. There are 13 residues in the CDR3. Germline V gives CDR1 SNHLY, CDR2 FYNNEI. CDR3 in amino acids: CASSYNSAYEQYF. CDR3 coding DNA: TGTGCCAGCAGCTACAACAGTGCCTACGAGCAGTACTTC.

The V call is TRBV6-5, the J call TRBJ2-7, with 7 bases that match TRBD1. V gave up 5 bases and J gave up 8 bases; unmatched junction bases: 12. The CDR3 extends over 14 amino acids. Per germline, CDR1 MNHEY and CDR2 SVGAGI. The CDR3 nucleotides read TGTGCCAGCAGTACGGGACAGAGAGGGGGCCAGCAGTACTTC. Amino acid sequence: CASSTGQRGGQQYF.

This chain uses TRBV2 with TRBJ2-7; a weak D match, TRBD1 (5 bases). The germline gives CDR1 SNHLY, CDR2 FYNNEI. V shed 4 bases and J shed 6 bases, with 10 bases lying between them. The length of the CDR3 is 12 residues. CDR3 in amino acids: CASSVPTGEQYF. The CDR3 region has the DNA TGTGCCAGCAGTGTACCTACAGGCGAGCAGTACTTC.

The chain links TRBV6-1 to TRBJ2-3; D may be TRBD1 (5 bases). Trimming pared 7 bases from V and 5 bases from J, leaving 10 bases between. The CDR3 runs to 12 residues. The germline gives CDR1 MNHNS, CDR2 SASEGT. In nucleotides, the CDR3 is TGTGCCAGCAACCCGACAGTAGATACGCAGTATTTT. Its translation is CASNPTVDTQYF.

This clone has more than one count but fewer than ten. This chain uses TRBV4-3 with TRBJ1-5, with D unclear. Trimming left V 0 bases short and J 2 bases short, with 11 bases between. Germline CDR1 and CDR2: LGHNA and YSLEER. The CDR3 is made up of 16 amino acids. The DNA of the CDR3 is TGCGCCAGCAGCCAAGATGGTCCAACGGGCAATCAGCCCCAGCATTTT. Translated, it gives CASSQDGPTGNQPQHF.

The V and J genes are TRBV2 and TRBJ2-3; the D is unclear. There are 15 residues in the CDR3. Trimming removed 1 base at V and 0 bases at J, with 8 bases between. Germline V lookup: CDR1 SNHLY, CDR2 FYNNEI. CDR3 loop: CASSEGGTSTDTQYF. In DNA form, the CDR3 reads TGTGCCAGCAGTGAAGGCGGAACTAGCACAGATACGCAGTATTTT.

This rearrangement joins TRBV11-2 to TRBJ2-5; 8 bases line up with TRBD2. There are 17 residues in the CDR3. V dropped 5 bases and J dropped 5; count of bases not matched to a gene: 16. The germline gives CDR1 SGHAT, CDR2 FQNNGV. Here the CDR3 DNA reads TGTGCCAGCAGCCACCCGCTTAGCGGGGTAATTCGGGAGACCCAGTACTTC. Translation: CASSHPLSGVIRETQYF.

The V gene is TRBV30, the J gene TRBJ2-5, with 7 bases aligning to TRBD2. TRBJ2-7 explains the end of the DNA better; the J call may be wrong. The CDR3 contains 14 residues. Germline V gene lookup returns CDR1 GTSNPN and CDR2 SVGIG (reference sequence). This chain's CDR3 is CAWSALGGSYEQYF. The CDR3, as DNA: TGTGCCTGGAGTGCACTAGGCGGGAGCTACGAGCAGTACTTC.

Only one count was recorded for this clone. The chain has TRBV5-1 and TRBJ2-7; 11 nucleotides line up with TRBD1. Trimming cost V 5 bases and J 3 bases; bases outside gene matches: 4. The CDR3 sequence is 14 residues long. Germline V gene lookup returns CDR1 SGHRS and CDR2 YFSETQ. CDR3 sequence: CASRPGTGGYEQYF. DNA for the CDR3: TGCGCCAGCAGGCCCGGGACAGGGGGCTACGAGCAGTACTTC.

This clone was seen more than once but under ten times. This chain's CDR3 is CASSLTVEDEQFF. The CDR3 coding sequence is TGTGCCAGCAGCTTAACAGTTGAGGATGAGCAGTTCTTC. The chain combines TRBV7-3 with TRBJ2-1; D is unclear. The CDR3 loop spans 13 amino acids. Trimming cost V 0 bases and J 8 bases, with 8 bases left between them. Looked up from germline, CDR1 is SGHTA and CDR2 is FQGTGA.

The chain employs TRBV7-2 and TRBJ2-5; TRBD2 aligns across 7 bases. Trimming at V came to 8 bases and at J to 1 base, leaving 10 bases not matched to a gene. CDR3 length: 15 residues. From germline, CDR1 is SGHTA and CDR2 FQGNSA. The DNA for the CDR3 is TGTGCCAGCTTACGGGCTAGCGGAACCCAAGAGACCCAGTACTTC. Translating gives CASLRASGTQETQYF.

The chain links TRBV21-1 to TRBJ2-7; the listed D gene, TRBD2, was not tested against the DNA. TRBV21-1 is given as a pseudogene. The CDR3 length is 17 residues. CDR3 residues: CASSKVVDSPNSYEQYF. CDR3 nucleotide sequence: TGTGCCAGCAGCAAAGTAGTAGATAGTCCGAACTCCTACGAGCAGTACTTC.

The sample holds one count of this clone. This sequence joins TRBV5-1 and TRBJ2-2, with a weak D call TRBD1 (6 bases). The ends were cut back, 7 bases at V and 0 bases at J, with 10 bases in the middle. The CDR3 sequence is 14 residues long. CDR1 SGHRS and CDR2 YFSETQ come from the germline V gene. CDR3 coding DNA: TGCGCCAGCTTACAGGGTTCGAACACCGGGGAGCTGTTTTTT. Translating gives CASLQGSNTGELFF.

This rearrangement joins TRBV11-1 to TRBJ2-7, with 10 bases aligning to TRBD1. The germline V gene encodes CDR1 SGHAT and CDR2 FQDESV (reference sequence). J was trimmed by 5 bases and V by 5 bases; bases with no gene match: 6. The CDR3 consists of 14 residues. For the CDR3, the DNA is TGTGCCAGCAGCCAGGGACAGGGGATCAACGAGCAGTACTTC. Protein sequence: CASSQGQGINEQYF.

The chain uses TRBV7-2 and TRBJ1-5; 8 bases are shared with TRBD1. With 4 bases clipped from V and 2 bases from J, the junction kept 4 bases outside the gene matches. The length of the CDR3 is 15 residues. Germline loops: CDR1 SGHTA, CDR2 FQGNSA. The CDR3 loop reads CASSSGQGGNQPQHF. CDR3 DNA sequence: TGTGCCAGCAGCTCCGGACAGGGCGGCAATCAGCCCCAGCATTTT. The whole variable domain, filled in from reference TRBV7-2 and TRBJ1-5, reads GAGVSQSPSNKVTEKGKDVELRCDPISGHTALYWYRQSLGQGLEFLIYFQGNSAPDKSGLPSDRFSAERTGGSVSTLTIQRTQQEDSAVYLCASSSGQGGNQPQHFGDGTRLSIL.

This rearrangement joins TRBV7-2 to TRBJ1-1; weak D call: TRBD1 (5 bases). The CDR3 totals 14 residues. Per the germline V gene, CDR1 is SGHTA and CDR2 is FQGNSA. The ends were cut back, 7 bases at V and 4 bases at J, with 16 bases in the middle. The CDR3 DNA reads as TGTGCCAGCACCCCCTCGGGGGTCGGCACTGAAGCTTTCTTT. Its protein product is CASTPSGVGTEAFF.